A single sample is the source of the 28 T cell receptor beta chains below, sequenced in a study of control samples from healthy donors and cancer patients. Repertoires were generated with immunoSEQ multiplex PCR, while TCRdb's copy carries only in-frame clones and drops some. The data contain 70,000 to 80,000 clones, 84% of them singletons. The specimen sequenced was blood. These receptors came from a man aged 50 or older in good health.

The chain has TRBV2 and TRBJ1-3; 7 positions match TRBD1. Looked up from germline, CDR1 is SNHLY and CDR2 is FYNNEI. V lost 6 bases to trimming and J lost 4 bases; unmatched junction nucleotides: 3. This CDR3 is built from 13 residues. The CDR3 region is CASSDRDGNTIYF. In DNA form, the CDR3 reads TGTGCCAGCAGCGACAGGGACGGAAACACCATATATTTT.

The J gene is TRBJ2-2, the V gene TRBV7-9; TRBD2 is a possible D gene (5 bases). CDR3 size: 16 residues. Germline V CDR1 and CDR2: SEHNR, FQNEAQ (reference sequence). V gave up 5 bases and J gave up 5 bases, with 18 bases separating them. This chain's CDR3 is CASSLIGQRNTGELFF. The CDR3 nucleotides read TGTGCCAGCAGCCTAATCGGCCAGCGGAATACCGGGGAGCTGTTTTTT.

The chain carries TRBV11-2 and TRBJ2-7, with 8 bases lining up with TRBD1. Germline V gene data show CDR1 as SGHAT and CDR2 as FQNNGV. Trimming cost V 5 bases and J 2 bases; bases outside gene matches: 5. CDR3 length: 14 amino acids. The CDR3 DNA follows: TGTGCCAGCAGCCAGGACAGGGCGACCTACGAGCAGTACTTC. This codes for CASSQDRATYEQYF.

The table lists this clone with a few counts. This chain uses TRBV11-3 with TRBJ2-3; D not certain. The CDR3 contains 16 residues. CDR1 is SGHNT and CDR2 is YENEEA in the germline V gene. Trimming stripped 1 base from V and 0 bases from J, with 11 bases between. CDR3 amino acids: CASSLVSGHSTDTQYF. The CDR3 bases are TGTGCCAGCAGCTTAGTGTCTGGTCATAGCACAGATACGCAGTATTTT.

This chain uses TRBV18 with TRBJ1-2; 10 bases match TRBD1. This CDR3 region has 15 residues. The germline V gene encodes CDR1 KGHSH and CDR2 LQKENI. V lost 5 bases to trimming and J lost 8 bases; unmatched junction nucleotides: 11. CDR3 sequence reads: CASSGTGAPGEGYTF. Here the CDR3 DNA reads TGTGCCAGCTCAGGGACAGGGGCGCCTGGAGAAGGCTACACCTTC.

The chain has TRBV7-9 and TRBJ1-1, with 7 bases identical to TRBD1. The CDR3 has 14 amino acids. From germline, CDR1 is SEHNR and CDR2 FQNEAQ (reference sequence). The trim removed 8 bases at V and 6 bases at J, leaving 12 bases unmatched. The CDR3 sequence: CASGPQGVGAEAFF. The CDR3 nucleotides are TGTGCCAGCGGACCTCAGGGGGTGGGCGCTGAAGCTTTCTTT.

The chain has TRBV10-3 and TRBJ2-7; D may be TRBD1 (6 bases). The germline V gene encodes CDR1 ENHRY and CDR2 SYGVKD. CDR3 length equals 13 residues. V was trimmed by 4 bases and J by 0 bases, leaving 7 bases between them. CDR3 in amino acids: CAISGDTSYEQYF. The CDR3 DNA sequence: TGTGCCATCAGTGGGGACACCTCCTACGAGCAGTACTTC.

The chain has TRBV7-2 and TRBJ1-5; D possibly corresponds to TRBD1 (6 bases). CDR3 length equals 15 residues. Germline V gene sequence: CDR1 SGHTA, CDR2 FQGNSA. Trimming shortened V by 1 base and J by 5 bases, and 12 bases separated the two germline ends. CDR3 nucleotide sequence: TGTGCCAGCAGCTTAGATGGCAGGGGCTATCAGCCCCAGCATTTT. Translation gives CASSLDGRGYQPQHF. The full variable domain, in which reference TRBV7-2 and TRBJ1-5 provide the parts outside the CDR3, is GAGVSQSPSNKVTEKGKDVELRCDPISGHTALYWYRQSLGQGLEFLIYFQGNSAPDKSGLPSDRFSAERTGGSVSTLTIQRTQQEDSAVYLCASSLDGRGYQPQHFGDGTRLSIL.

The chain carries TRBV6-5 and TRBJ1-6; D is perhaps TRBD1 (5 bases). Germline loops: CDR1 MNHEY, CDR2 SVGAGI. The CDR3 runs 15 residues. Trimming removed 4 bases at V and 7 bases at J, with 14 bases between. The CDR3: CASSSPGTENSPLHF. CDR3 bases: TGTGCCAGCAGTTCGCCCGGGACGGAAAATTCACCCCTCCACTTT.

The chain recombines TRBV6-5 with TRBJ2-6; D not certain. From germline, CDR1 is MNHEY and CDR2 SVGAGI. CDR3 size: 13 residues. V was cut by 8 bases and J by 0 bases, with 5 bases left in between. CDR3 coding DNA: TGTGCCAGCGTCATCTCTGGGGCCAACGTCCTGACTTTC. This sequence encodes CASVISGANVLTF.

DNA of the CDR3: TGTGCCAGCAGTTCTTATAGCAATCAGCCCCAGCATTTT. As protein: CASSSYSNQPQHF. The chain combines TRBV28 with TRBJ1-5; D gene unclear. V gave up 4 bases and J gave up 0 bases, with 4 bases separating them. Germline CDR1 reads MDHEN; CDR2 reads SYDVKM. The CDR3 sequence is 13 residues long. The whole variable domain, remainder taken from reference TRBV28 and TRBJ1-5, is DVKVTQSSRYLVKRTGEKVFLECVQDMDHENMFWYRQDPGLGLRLIYFSYDVKMKEKGDIPEGYSVSREKKERFSLILESASTNQTSMYLCASSSYSNQPQHFGDGTRLSIL.

The chain has TRBV28 and TRBJ2-1; TRBD1 agrees at 7 bases. Germline-derived CDR1 and CDR2 are MDHEN and SYDVKM. CDR3 length equals 15 residues. V gave up 6 bases and J gave up 8 bases; unmatched junction bases: 13. The CDR3 nucleotides read TGTGCCAGCAGCCCTACAGGGGTCTCATACGATGAGCAGTTCTTC. Amino acids: CASSPTGVSYDEQFF. The complete variable domain, with remaining parts taken from reference TRBV28 and TRBJ2-1, reads DVKVTQSSRYLVKRTGEKVFLECVQDMDHENMFWYRQDPGLGLRLIYFSYDVKMKEKGDIPEGYSVSREKKERFSLILESASTNQTSMYLCASSPTGVSYDEQFFGPGTRLTVL.

V is TRBV5-1 and J is TRBJ1-4; 7 bases map to TRBD1. Germline CDR1 SGHRS, CDR2 YFSETQ. The V gene end was trimmed by 5 bases and the J gene end by 0 bases; junction bases not matched to a gene: 7. CDR3 length: 16 amino acids. The CDR3 DNA reads as TGCGCCAGCAGAGTGACAGGGACTTCAACTAATGAAAAACTGTTTTTT. Translating gives CASRVTGTSTNEKLFF.

The chain employs TRBV4-1 and TRBJ2-3; 7 nucleotides agree with TRBD2. Germline values: CDR1 MGHRA, CDR2 YSYEKL. Losses at the gene ends were 11 bases for V and 4 bases for J; bases not matched to a gene: 9. The CDR3 sequence is 13 residues long. The CDR3 loop reads CAASQREADTQYF. CDR3 in DNA: TGCGCCGCTAGCCAGCGGGAAGCAGATACGCAGTATTTT.

V gene TRBV27 combines with J gene TRBJ1-5, with unresolved D. Trimming took 7 bases from V and 1 from J, leaving 17 bases between them. Germline V lookup: CDR1 MNHEY, CDR2 SMNVEV (reference sequence). The CDR3 spans 16 residues. CDR3 sequence: CASTPVGRSSNQPQHF. The CDR3 DNA reads TGTGCCAGCACCCCCGTTGGGAGGTCCAGCAATCAGCCCCAGCATTTT.

The CDR3 nucleotides read TGTGCCAGCAGCTTTGGAGAGAGCCCCTACAATGAGCAGTTCTTC. This gives the protein CASSFGESPYNEQFF. This chain links TRBV7-3 with TRBJ2-1; D call uncertain. The CDR3 covers 15 residues. CDR1 is SGHTA, CDR2 FQGTGA, per germline. V was trimmed by 3 bases and J by 2 bases, leaving 11 bases between them.

The chain links TRBV29-1 to TRBJ1-1; 9 bases fit TRBD1. This CDR3 has 15 residues. J gave up 1 base and V 7 bases, and 10 bases lay outside the gene matches. Germline-derived CDR1 and CDR2 are SQVTM and ANQGSEA. The CDR3, as DNA: TGCAGCGGGACGGGGGGACAGGGATGGAACACTGAAGCTTTCTTT. The encoded protein is CSGTGGQGWNTEAFF.

The chain combines TRBV24-1 with TRBJ2-3; D not certain. The germline CDR1 and CDR2 sequences are KGHDR and SFDVKD. V dropped 2 bases and J dropped 6 bases, with 17 bases sitting between them. This CDR3 has 16 residues. Here the CDR3 reads CATSDSGQTKTDTQYF. CDR3 nucleotides: TGTGCCACCAGTGATTCTGGGCAGACAAAAACCGATACGCAGTATTTT.

The gene calls are TRBV7-8 and TRBJ2-3; the match to TRBD1 covers 11 bases. The ends lost 3 bases at V and 4 bases at J; junction bases unmatched: 0. The germline gives CDR1 SGHVS, CDR2 FQNEAQ. The CDR3 consists of 14 residues. The CDR3: CASSLGQGADTQYF. The CDR3 nucleotides are TGTGCCAGCAGCTTGGGACAGGGGGCAGATACGCAGTATTTT.

This rearrangement joins TRBV2 to TRBJ1-3; the D is unclear. The germline gives CDR1 SNHLY, CDR2 FYNNEI. Trimming removed 7 bases at V and 4 bases at J, with 14 bases between. The CDR3 is 14 residues long. CDR3 DNA sequence: TGTGCCAGCATTGGACTCCCCGGGGGAAACACCATATATTTT. It is translated as CASIGLPGGNTIYF.

The chain couples TRBV9 to TRBJ2-7; 9 nucleotides line up with TRBD2. The germline gives CDR1 SGDLS, CDR2 YYNGEE. V trimming: 3 bases; J trimming: 3 bases; junction bases outside the gene matches: 4. The CDR3 covers 14 residues. CDR3 loop: CASSAGLAVYEQYF. CDR3 bases: TGTGCCAGCAGCGCGGGACTAGCCGTCTACGAGCAGTACTTC.

This clone was found a few times. The chain carries TRBV5-5 and TRBJ2-3; D not certain. Germline CDR1 is SGHKS and CDR2 is YYEKEE (reference sequence). V lost 2 bases to trimming and J lost 3 bases, with 10 bases between them. This CDR3 contains 14 residues. This CDR3 is CASSFFGVTDTQYF. CDR3 DNA sequence: TGTGCCAGCAGCTTTTTTGGGGTTACAGATACGCAGTATTTT.

This chain links TRBV24-1 with TRBJ2-1, with TRBD2 as a possible D gene (6 bases). Deletions cut 0 bases from V and 7 bases from J, with 9 bases between. The germline CDR1 and CDR2 sequences are KGHDR and SFDVKD. The CDR3 consists of 14 residues. The CDR3 reads CATSDLQTSNEQFF. CDR3 in DNA: TGTGCCACCAGTGATTTGCAGACTAGTAATGAGCAGTTCTTC.

This clone was picked up a small number of times. The chain carries TRBV6-6 and TRBJ1-1; no reliable D call. Germline V gene lookup returns CDR1 MNHNY and CDR2 SVGAGI (reference sequence). The CDR3 covers 11 residues. The V and J ends lost 6 bases and 4 bases respectively, with 6 bases between them. The CDR3 bases are TGTGCCAGCAGGAAGACCACTGAAGCTTTCTTT. This encodes CASRKTTEAFF.

In its sample, this clone was seen a few times. This rearrangement joins TRBV28 to TRBJ1-5; D remains ambiguous. Trimming took 3 bases from V and 3 from J, leaving 9 bases between them. The CDR3 has 14 amino acids. Germline values: CDR1 MDHEN, CDR2 SYDVKM. CDR3: CASSFPSYNQPQHF. The CDR3 coding sequence is TGTGCCAGCAGTTTCCCCAGTTACAATCAGCCCCAGCATTTT.

V and J are TRBV2 and TRBJ2-1, with D uncertain. This CDR3 has 12 amino acids. V was trimmed by 6 bases and J by 8 bases, leaving 11 bases between them. Germline CDR1 is SNHLY and CDR2 is FYNNEI. The CDR3 DNA follows: TGTGCCAGCAGACCGGACGATGATGAGCAGTTCTTC. This translates into CASRPDDDEQFF.

This chain uses TRBV6-2 or TRBV6-3 with TRBJ2-3; D gene unclear. The V end was cut by 5 bases, the J end by 6 bases, with 15 bases between. CDR3 length: 14 amino acids. Per the germline V gene, CDR1 is MNHEY and CDR2 is SVGEGT. For the CDR3, the DNA is TGTGCCAGCAGTAAAAGCGCATTACCCGATACGCAGTATTTT. It translates to CASSKSALPDTQYF.

This chain links TRBV11-3 with TRBJ2-1; 15 nucleotides line up with TRBD2. Germline lookup yields CDR1 SGHNT and CDR2 YENEEA. The ends lost 5 bases at V and 0 bases at J; junction bases unmatched: 8. The CDR3 sequence is 19 residues long. The CDR3 loop reads CASSHPGLAGGHSYNEQFF. CDR3 sequence (DNA): TGTGCCAGCAGCCACCCGGGACTAGCGGGAGGCCACTCCTACAATGAGCAGTTCTTC. Full variable domain (missing parts from reference TRBV11-3 and TRBJ2-1): EAGVVQSPRYKIIEKKQPVAFWCNPISGHNTLYWYLQNLGQGPELLIRYENEEAVDDSQLPKDRFSAERLKGVDSTLKIQPAELGDSAVYLCASSHPGLAGGHSYNEQFFGPGTRLTVL.